Here is one T cell receptor beta chain with its context. The antigen remains unidentified. RNA transcripts provided the source from which TCR beta CDR3 regions were amplified. RT-PCR in the first round (using the HTBI primer set) targeted the TCR CDR3. A single record per CDR3 protein comes from TCRdb applying MiXCR to the multiplex PCR reads. The data hold about 520,000 distinct CDR3 sequences, with approximately 25% observed a single time. This CDR3 spans 14 amino acids. Trimming at V came to 4 bases and at J to 7 bases, leaving 10 bases not matched to a gene. The germline CDR1 and CDR2 sequences are SNHLY and FYNNEI. The data originate from a study of T cells in Graves' hyperthyroidism and ophthalmopathy. Study observations and caveats: Most expanded thyroid clonotypes above 0.001 also appeared in blood. The model foresaw ophthalmopathy a median 6.5 months prior to onset.

The gene calls are TRBV2 and TRBJ2-7; 7 positions agree with TRBD1. The sample consisted of blood. The sequence was collected from a woman aged 30 to 39 with Graves' ophthalmopathy. The CDR3 DNA follows: TGTGCCAGCAGTGGCGCGACAGGGTTCGGGGAGCAGTACTTC. Protein product: CASSGATGFGEQYF.